This T cell receptor (beta chain) was captured by sequencing in a study of blood T cell repertoires in COVID-19. Study-level information: T cells, B-cell-depleted T cells, or PBMCs provided the cDNA or gDNA that served as material.

The CDR3 is 17 amino acids. With 3 bases clipped from V and 4 bases from J, the junction kept 11 bases outside the gene matches. CDR1 and CDR2 from the germline V gene are LNHNV and YYDKDF (reference sequence). Only in-frame clones appear in the TCRdb table, and some are missing; sequencing was by immunoSEQ multiplex PCR. Here the sample spans 250,000 to 300,000 clones, about 76% being singletons. Sequencing used peripheral blood. The chain recombines TRBV15 with TRBJ1-4; 7 bases map to TRBD1. The sequence was collected from a woman in her sixties with active or convalescent COVID-19. CDR3 protein: CATSSRGQGGVNEKLFF. In DNA form, the CDR3 reads TGTGCCACCAGCAGCAGAGGGCAGGGGGGCGTTAATGAAAAACTGTTTTTT.